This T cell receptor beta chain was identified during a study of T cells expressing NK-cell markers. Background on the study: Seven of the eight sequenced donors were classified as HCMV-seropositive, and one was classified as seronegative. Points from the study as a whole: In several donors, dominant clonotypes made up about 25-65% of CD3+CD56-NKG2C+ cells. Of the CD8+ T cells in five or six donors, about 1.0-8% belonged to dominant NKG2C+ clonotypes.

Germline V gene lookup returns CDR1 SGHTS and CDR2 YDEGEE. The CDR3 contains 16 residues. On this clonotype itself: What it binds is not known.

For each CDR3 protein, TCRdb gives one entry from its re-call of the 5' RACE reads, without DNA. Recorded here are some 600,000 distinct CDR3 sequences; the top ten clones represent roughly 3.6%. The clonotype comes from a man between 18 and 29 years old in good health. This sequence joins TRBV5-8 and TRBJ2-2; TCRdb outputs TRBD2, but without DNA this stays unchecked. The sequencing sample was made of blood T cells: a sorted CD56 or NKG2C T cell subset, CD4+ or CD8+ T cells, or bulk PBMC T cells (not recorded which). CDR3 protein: CASSLYAGRGAGELFF.